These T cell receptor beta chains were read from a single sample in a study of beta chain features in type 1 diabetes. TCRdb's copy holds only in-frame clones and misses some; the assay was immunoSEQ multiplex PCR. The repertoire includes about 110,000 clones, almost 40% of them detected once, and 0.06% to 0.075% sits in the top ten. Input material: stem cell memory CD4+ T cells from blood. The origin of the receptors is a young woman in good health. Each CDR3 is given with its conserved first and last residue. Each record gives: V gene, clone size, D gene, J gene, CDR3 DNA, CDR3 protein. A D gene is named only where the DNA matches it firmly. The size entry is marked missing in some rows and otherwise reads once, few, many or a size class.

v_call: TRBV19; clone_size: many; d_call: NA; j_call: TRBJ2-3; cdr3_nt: TGTGCCACCGTGGCGAGGATCACAGATACGCAGTATTTT; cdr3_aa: CATVARITDTQYF
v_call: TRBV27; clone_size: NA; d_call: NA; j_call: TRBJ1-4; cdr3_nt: TGTGCCAGTCGATGGAGGGGTCCTTCAACTAATGAAAAACTGTTTTTT; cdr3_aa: CASRWRGPSTNEKLFF
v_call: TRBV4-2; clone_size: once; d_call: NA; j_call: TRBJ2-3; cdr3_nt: TGTGCCAGCAGCCGTGGACAGCGCACAGATACGCAGTATTTT; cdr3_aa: CASSRGQRTDTQYF
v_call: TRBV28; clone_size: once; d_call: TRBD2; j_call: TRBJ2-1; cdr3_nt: TGTGCCAGCAGACCAACTAGCGGGGGTGATTACAATGAGCAGTTCTTC; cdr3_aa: CASRPTSGGDYNEQFF
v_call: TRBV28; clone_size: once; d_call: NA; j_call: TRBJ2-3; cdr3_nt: TGTGCCAGTAGGGGGACGAGCACAGATACGCAGTATTTT; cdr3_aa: CASRGTSTDTQYF
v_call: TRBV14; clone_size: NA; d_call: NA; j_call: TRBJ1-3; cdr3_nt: TGTGCCAGCAGCCAAGGTCTGTTCTCTGGAAACACCATATATTTT; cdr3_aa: CASSQGLFSGNTIYF
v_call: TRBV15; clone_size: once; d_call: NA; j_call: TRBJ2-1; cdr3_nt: TGTGCCACCAGCACCCGACTAGTTTTGGGCTACAATGAGCAGTTCTTC; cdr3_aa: CATSTRLVLGYNEQFF
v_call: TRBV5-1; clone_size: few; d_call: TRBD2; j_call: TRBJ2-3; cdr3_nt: TGCGCCAGCAGCTTGGTATCCGGGACTAGATCTTCTAGCACAGATACGCAGTATTTT; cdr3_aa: CASSLVSGTRSSSTDTQYF
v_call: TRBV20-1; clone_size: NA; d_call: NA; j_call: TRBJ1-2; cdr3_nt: TGCAGTGCTCTGACAGTGAGAGGCTACACCTTC; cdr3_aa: CSALTVRGYTF
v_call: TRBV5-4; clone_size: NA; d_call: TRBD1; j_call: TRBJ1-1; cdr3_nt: TGTGCCAGCAGCTTTAATTGGGACAGGGGGGCTTTCTTT; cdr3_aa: CASSFNWDRGAFF
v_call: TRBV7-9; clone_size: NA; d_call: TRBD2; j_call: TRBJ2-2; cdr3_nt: TGTGCCAGCAGCCATGCGGGCGGGAGTTTGGCCGGGGAGCTGTTTTTT; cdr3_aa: CASSHAGGSLAGELFF
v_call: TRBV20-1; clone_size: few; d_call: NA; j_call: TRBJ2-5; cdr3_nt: TGCAGTGCTACGAGTGAGACCCAGTACTTC; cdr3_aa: CSATSETQYF
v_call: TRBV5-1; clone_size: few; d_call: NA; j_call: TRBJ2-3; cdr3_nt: TGCGCCAGCTGTCGGGGTGGGCTGAAAGATACGCAGTATTTT; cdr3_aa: CASCRGGLKDTQYF
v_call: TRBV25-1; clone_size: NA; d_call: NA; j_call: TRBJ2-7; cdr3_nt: TGTGCCAGCAGTGCATTGGGAGGCGGCCACGAGCAGTACTTC; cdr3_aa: CASSALGGGHEQYF
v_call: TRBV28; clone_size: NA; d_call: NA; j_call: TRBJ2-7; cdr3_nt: TGTGCCAGCAGTTTGGTGACAGCGCTCTACGAGCAGTACTTC; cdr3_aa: CASSLVTALYEQYF
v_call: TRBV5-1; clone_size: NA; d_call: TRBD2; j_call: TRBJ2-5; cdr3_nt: TGCGCCAGCAGCCAGACTAGCGGGAGTCAGACCCAGTACTTC; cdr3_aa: CASSQTSGSQTQYF
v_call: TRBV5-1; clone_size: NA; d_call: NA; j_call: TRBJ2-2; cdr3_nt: TGCGCCAGCAGCTTGACAGGGAACACCGGGGAGCTGTTTTTT; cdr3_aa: CASSLTGNTGELFF
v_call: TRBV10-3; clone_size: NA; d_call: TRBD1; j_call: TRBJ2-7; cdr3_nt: TGTGCCATCAGTGGACCGGGACAGGGGTACGAGCAGTACTTC; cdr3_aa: CAISGPGQGYEQYF
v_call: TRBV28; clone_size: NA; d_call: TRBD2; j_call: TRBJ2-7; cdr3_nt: TGTGCCAGCAGTTTTATTAGCGGGAGCCCCTACGAGCAGTACTTC; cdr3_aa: CASSFISGSPYEQYF
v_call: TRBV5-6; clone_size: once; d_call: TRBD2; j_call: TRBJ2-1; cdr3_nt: TGTGCCAGCAGCTTGGCGGGAGGTCGGCGTTTCTTC; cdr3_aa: CASSLAGGRRFF
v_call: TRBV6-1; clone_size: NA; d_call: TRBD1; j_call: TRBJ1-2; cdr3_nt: TGTGCCAGCAGTCAGGGACAGGGCATCTATGGCTACACCTTC; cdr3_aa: CASSQGQGIYGYTF
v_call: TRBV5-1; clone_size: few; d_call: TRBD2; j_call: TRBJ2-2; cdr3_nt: TGCGCCAGCAGCTTCGCCGGGAGGGCCGGGGCCGGGGAGCTGTTTTTT; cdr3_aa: CASSFAGRAGAGELFF
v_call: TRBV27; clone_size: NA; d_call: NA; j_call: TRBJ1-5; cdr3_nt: TGTGCCAGCAGTTTATCCGCCAGCGTCAACAACCAGCCCCAGCATTTT; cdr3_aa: CASSLSASVNNQPQHF
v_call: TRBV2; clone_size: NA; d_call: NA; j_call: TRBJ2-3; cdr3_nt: TGTGCCAGCAGTGAAAACTTACTAGGCACAGATACGCAGTATTTT; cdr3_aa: CASSENLLGTDTQYF
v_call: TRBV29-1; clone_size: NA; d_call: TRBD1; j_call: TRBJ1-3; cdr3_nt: TGCAGCGTTCTAGATACAGGGGGCGAAGGAAACACCATATATTTT; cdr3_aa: CSVLDTGGEGNTIYF
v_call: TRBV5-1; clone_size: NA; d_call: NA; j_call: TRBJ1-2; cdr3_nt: TGCGCCAGCAGCTTGGGGCAGGGGATCGGCTACACCTTC; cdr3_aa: CASSLGQGIGYTF